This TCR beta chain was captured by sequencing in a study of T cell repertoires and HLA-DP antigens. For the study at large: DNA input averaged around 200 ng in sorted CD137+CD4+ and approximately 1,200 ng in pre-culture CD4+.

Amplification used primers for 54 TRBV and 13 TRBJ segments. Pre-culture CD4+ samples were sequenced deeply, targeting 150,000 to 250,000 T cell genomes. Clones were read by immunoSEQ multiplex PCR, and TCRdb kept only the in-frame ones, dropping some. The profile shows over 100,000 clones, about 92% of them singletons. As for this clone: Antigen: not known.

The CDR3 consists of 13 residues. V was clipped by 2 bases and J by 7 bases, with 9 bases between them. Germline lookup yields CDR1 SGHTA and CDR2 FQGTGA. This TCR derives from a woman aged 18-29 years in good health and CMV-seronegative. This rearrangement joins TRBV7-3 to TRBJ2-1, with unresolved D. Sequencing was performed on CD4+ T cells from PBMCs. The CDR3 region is CASSLDRRNEQFF. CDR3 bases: TGTGCCAGCAGCTTAGATCGCCGGAATGAGCAGTTCTTC.